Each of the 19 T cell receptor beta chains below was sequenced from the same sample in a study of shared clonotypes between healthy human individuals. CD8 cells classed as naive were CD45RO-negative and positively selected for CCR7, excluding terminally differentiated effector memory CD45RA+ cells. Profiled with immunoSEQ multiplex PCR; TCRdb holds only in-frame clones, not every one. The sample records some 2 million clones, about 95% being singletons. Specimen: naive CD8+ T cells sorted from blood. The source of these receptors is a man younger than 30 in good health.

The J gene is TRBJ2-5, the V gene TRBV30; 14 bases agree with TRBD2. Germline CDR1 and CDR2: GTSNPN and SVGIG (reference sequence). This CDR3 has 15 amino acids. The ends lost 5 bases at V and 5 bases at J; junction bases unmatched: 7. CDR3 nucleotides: TGTGCCTGGGACGGGACTAGCGGGAGAAAGGAGACCCAGTACTTC. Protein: CAWDGTSGRKETQYF.

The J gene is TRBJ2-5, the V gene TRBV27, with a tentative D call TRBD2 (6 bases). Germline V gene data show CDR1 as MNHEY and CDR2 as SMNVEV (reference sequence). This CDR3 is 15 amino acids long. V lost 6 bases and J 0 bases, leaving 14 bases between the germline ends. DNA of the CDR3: TGTGCCAGCAGGCTAGCGTGGGGGTACCAAGAGACCCAGTACTTC. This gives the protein CASRLAWGYQETQYF.

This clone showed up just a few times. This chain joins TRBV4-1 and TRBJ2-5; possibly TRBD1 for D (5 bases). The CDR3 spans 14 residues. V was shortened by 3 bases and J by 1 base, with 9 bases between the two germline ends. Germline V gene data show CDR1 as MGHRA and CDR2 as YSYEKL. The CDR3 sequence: CASSQTDFQETQYF. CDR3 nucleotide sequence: TGCGCCAGCAGCCAGACAGATTTCCAAGAGACCCAGTACTTC.

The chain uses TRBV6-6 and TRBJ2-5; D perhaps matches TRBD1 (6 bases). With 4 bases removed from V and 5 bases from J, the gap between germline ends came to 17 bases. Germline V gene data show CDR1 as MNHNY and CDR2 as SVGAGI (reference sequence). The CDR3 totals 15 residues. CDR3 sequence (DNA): TGTGCCAGCAGTTTCGGGACGGACGACAGGGAGACCCAGTACTTC. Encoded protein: CASSFGTDDRETQYF.

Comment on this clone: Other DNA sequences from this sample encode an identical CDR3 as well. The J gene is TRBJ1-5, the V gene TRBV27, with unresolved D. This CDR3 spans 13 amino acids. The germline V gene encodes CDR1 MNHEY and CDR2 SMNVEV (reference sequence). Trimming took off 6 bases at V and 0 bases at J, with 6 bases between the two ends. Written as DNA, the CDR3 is TGTGCCAGCAGCGGGTATAGCAATCAGCCCCAGCATTTT. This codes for CASSGYSNQPQHF.

The DNA for the CDR3 is TGTGCCAGCAGTTACTTTCAAGCGGAAGCGGCGGAGACCCAGTACTTC. It yields the protein CASSYFQAEAAETQYF. V gene TRBV6-5 combines with J gene TRBJ2-5, with D perhaps TRBD2 (5 bases). The CDR3 spans 16 residues. The germline V and J ends were trimmed by 1 base and 5 bases, with 17 bases remaining between them. The germline V gene has CDR1 MNHEY and CDR2 SVGAGI.

The CDR3 nucleotides read TGTGCCAGTAGTCCCACTCTTGGGACAGCGATAAACTATGGCTACACCTTC. This sequence encodes CASSPTLGTAINYGYTF. The V gene is TRBV19, the J gene TRBJ1-2, with 7 bases aligning to TRBD1. V lost 5 bases and J lost 2; bases outside the gene matches: 14. Looked up from germline, CDR1 is LNHDA and CDR2 is SQIVND (reference sequence). The CDR3 contains 17 residues.

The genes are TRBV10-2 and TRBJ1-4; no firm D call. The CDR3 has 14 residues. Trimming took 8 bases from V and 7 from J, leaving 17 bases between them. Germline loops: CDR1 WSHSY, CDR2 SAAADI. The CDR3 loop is CASLFEGIGEKLFF. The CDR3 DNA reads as TGCGCCAGCCTGTTCGAGGGAATTGGTGAAAAACTGTTTTTT.

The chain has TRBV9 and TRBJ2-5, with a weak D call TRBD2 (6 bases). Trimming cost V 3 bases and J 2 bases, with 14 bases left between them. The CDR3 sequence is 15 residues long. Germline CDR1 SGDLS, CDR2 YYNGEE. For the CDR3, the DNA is TGTGCCAGCAGCGGGCTTAGGGGAGGTCAAGAGACCCAGTACTTC. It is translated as CASSGLRGGQETQYF.

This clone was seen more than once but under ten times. Written as DNA, the CDR3 is TGTGCCTGGAGTCCCCAGAGCCACTACGAGCAGTACTTC. This encodes CAWSPQSHYEQYF. This sequence joins TRBV30 and TRBJ2-7; no reliable D call. The V gene lost 2 bases and the J gene lost 3 bases, with 11 bases spanning the gap. Germline CDR1 reads GTSNPN; CDR2 reads SVGIG (reference sequence). The CDR3 extends over 13 amino acids.

Here the CDR3 DNA reads TGCGCCACGAGACAGTTCATGAACACTGAAGCTTTCTTT. Its translation is CATRQFMNTEAFF. The chain combines TRBV10-1 with TRBJ1-1, with a weak D call TRBD1 (5 bases). V lost 10 bases, J lost 0 bases, and 12 bases lay in between. The CDR3 runs to 13 residues. CDR1 is WNHNN, CDR2 SYGVQD, per germline (reference sequence).

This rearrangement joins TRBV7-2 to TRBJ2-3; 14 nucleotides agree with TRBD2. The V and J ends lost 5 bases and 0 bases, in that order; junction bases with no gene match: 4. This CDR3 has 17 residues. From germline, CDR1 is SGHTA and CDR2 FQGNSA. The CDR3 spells CASSPRTSGGSTDTQYF. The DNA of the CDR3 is TGTGCCAGCAGCCCCAGGACTAGCGGGGGGAGCACAGATACGCAGTATTTT.

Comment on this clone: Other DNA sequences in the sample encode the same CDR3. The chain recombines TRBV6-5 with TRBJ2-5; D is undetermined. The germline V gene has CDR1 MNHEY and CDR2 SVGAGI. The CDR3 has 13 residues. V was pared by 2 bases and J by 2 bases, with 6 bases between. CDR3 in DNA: TGTGCCAGCAGTTACGCCGAACAAGAGACCCAGTACTTC. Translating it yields CASSYAEQETQYF.

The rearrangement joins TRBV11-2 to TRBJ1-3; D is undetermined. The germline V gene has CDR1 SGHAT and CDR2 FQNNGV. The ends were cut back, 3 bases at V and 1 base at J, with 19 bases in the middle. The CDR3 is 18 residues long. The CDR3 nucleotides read TGTGCCAGCAGCTTTTGGCCACCCTTAGAGGGATCTGGAAACACCATATATTTT. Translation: CASSFWPPLEGSGNTIYF.

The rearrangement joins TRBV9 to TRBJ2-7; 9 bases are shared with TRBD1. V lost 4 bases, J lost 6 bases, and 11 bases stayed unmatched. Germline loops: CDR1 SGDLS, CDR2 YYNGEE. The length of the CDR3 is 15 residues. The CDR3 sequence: CASSLTKGQGGEQYF. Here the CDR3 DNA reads TGTGCCAGCAGCCTTACAAAGGGACAGGGAGGCGAGCAGTACTTC. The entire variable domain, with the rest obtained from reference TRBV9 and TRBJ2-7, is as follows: DSGVTQTPKHLITATGQRVTLRCSPRSGDLSVYWYQQSLDQGLQFLIQYYNGEERAKGNILERFSAQQFPDLHSELNLSSLELGDSALYFCASSLTKGQGGEQYFGPGTRLTVT.

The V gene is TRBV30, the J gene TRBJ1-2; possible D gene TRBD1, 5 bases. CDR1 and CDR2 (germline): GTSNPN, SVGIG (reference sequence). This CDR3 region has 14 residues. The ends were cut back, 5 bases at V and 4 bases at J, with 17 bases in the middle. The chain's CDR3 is CAWDTGVIAYGYTF. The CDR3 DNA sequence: TGTGCCTGGGATACAGGCGTAATCGCCTATGGCTACACCTTC.

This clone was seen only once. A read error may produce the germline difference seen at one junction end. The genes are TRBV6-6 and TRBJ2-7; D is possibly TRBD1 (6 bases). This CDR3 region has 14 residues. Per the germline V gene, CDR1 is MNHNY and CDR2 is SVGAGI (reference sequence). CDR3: CASSYSNRAHEQYF. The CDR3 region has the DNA TGTGCCAGCAGCTACTCGAACAGGGCCCACGAGCAGTACTTC.

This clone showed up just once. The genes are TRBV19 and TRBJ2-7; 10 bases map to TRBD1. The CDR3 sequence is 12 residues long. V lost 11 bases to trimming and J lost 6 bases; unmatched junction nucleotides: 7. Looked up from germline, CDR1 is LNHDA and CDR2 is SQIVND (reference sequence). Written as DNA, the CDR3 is TGTGCCTGCGGGACAGGGGACAGCGAGCAGTACTTC. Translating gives CACGTGDSEQYF.

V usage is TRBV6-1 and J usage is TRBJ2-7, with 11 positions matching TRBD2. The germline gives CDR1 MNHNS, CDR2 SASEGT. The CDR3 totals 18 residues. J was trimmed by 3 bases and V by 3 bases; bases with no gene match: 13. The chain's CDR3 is CASSDVYLAGGPNYEQYF. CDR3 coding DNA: TGTGCCAGCAGTGATGTGTATCTAGCGGGAGGACCAAACTACGAGCAGTACTTC.